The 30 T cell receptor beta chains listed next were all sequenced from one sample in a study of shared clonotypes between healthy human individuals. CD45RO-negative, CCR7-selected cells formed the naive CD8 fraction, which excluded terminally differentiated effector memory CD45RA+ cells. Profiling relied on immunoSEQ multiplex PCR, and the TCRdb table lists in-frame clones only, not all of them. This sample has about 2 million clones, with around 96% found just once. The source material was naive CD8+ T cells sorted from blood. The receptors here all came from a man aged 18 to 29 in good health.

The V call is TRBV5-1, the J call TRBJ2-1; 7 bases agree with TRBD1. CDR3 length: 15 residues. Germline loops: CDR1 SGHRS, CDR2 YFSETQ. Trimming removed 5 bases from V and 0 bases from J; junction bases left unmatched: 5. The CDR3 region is CASRGRDSSYNEQFF. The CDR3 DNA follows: TGCGCCAGCAGGGGCCGGGACAGCTCCTACAATGAGCAGTTCTTC.

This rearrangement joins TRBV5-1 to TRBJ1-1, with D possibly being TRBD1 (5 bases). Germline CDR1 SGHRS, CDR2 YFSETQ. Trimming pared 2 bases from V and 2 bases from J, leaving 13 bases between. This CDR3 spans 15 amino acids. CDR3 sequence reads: CASSFVDSQNTEAFF. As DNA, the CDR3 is TGCGCCAGCAGCTTCGTTGACAGCCAAAACACTGAAGCTTTCTTT.

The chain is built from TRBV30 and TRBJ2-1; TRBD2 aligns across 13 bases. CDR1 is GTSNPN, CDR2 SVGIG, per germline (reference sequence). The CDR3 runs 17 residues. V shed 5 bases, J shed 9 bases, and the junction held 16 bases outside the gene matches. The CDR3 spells CAWASGTSGTIGGEQFF. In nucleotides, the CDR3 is TGTGCCTGGGCCTCCGGGACTAGCGGGACGATTGGGGGTGAGCAGTTCTTC.

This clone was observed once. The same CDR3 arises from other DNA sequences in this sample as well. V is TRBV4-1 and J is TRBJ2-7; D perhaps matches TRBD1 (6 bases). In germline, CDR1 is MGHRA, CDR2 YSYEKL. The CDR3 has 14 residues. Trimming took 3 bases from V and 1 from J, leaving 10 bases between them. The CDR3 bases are TGCGCCAGCAGCCAGGGGGCCATATCCTACGAGCAGTACTTC. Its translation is CASSQGAISYEQYF.

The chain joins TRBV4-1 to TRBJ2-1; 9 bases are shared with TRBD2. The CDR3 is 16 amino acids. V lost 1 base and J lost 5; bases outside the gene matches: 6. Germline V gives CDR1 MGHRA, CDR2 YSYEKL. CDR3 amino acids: CASSQVSGRTNNEQFF. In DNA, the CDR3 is TGCGCCAGCAGCCAAGTCAGCGGGAGGACCAACAATGAGCAGTTCTTC.

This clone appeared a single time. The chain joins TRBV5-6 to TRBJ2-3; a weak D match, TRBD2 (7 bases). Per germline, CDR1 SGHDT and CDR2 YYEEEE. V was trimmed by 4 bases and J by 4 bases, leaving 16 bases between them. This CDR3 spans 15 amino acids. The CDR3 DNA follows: TGTGCCAGCAGCACAGTACAGGGAGGGTCAGATACGCAGTATTTT. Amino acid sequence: CASSTVQGGSDTQYF.

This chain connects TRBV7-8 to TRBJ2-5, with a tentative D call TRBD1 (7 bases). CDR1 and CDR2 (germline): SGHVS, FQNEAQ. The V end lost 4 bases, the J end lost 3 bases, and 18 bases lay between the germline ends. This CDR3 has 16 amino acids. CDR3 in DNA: TGTGCCAGCAGCTCATGGGGGGATACAGGGGAAGAGACCCAGTACTTC. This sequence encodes CASSSWGDTGEETQYF.

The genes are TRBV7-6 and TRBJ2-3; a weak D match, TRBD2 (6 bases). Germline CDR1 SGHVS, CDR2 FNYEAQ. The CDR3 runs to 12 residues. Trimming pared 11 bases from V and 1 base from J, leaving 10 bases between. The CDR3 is CAGGEGTDTQYF. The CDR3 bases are TGTGCCGGCGGGGAGGGCACAGATACGCAGTATTTT.

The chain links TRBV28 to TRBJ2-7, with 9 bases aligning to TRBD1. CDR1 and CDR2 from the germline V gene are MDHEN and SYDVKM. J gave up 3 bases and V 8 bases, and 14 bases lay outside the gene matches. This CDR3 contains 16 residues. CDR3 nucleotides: TGTGCCAGCTCCGAGGGGGGGACAGGGCCTTACTACGAGCAGTACTTC. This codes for CASSEGGTGPYYEQYF.

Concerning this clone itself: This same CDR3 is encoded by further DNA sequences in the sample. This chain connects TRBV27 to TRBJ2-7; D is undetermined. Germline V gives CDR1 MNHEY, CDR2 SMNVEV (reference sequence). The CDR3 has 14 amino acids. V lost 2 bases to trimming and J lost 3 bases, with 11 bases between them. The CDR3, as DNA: TGTGCCAGCAGTTTACGAACGGGTAGCTACGAGCAGTACTTC. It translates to CASSLRTGSYEQYF.

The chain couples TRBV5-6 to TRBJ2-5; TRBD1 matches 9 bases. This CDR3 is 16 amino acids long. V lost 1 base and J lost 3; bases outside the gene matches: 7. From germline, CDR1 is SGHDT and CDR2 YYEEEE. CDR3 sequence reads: CASSLPRRTGEETQYF. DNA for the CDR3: TGTGCCAGCAGCTTGCCACGGCGGACAGGGGAAGAGACCCAGTACTTC.

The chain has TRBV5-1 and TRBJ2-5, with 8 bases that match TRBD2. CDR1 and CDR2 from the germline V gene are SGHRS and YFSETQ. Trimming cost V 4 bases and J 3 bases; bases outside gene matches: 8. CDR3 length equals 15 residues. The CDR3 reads CASSPWRAGEETQYF. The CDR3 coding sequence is TGCGCCAGCAGCCCGTGGCGAGCGGGGGAAGAGACCCAGTACTTC.

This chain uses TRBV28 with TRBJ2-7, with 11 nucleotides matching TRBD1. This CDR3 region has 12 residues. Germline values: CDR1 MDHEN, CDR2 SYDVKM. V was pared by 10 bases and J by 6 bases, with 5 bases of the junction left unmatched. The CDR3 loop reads CATGQGASEQYF. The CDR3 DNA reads TGTGCCACCGGACAGGGGGCAAGCGAGCAGTACTTC.

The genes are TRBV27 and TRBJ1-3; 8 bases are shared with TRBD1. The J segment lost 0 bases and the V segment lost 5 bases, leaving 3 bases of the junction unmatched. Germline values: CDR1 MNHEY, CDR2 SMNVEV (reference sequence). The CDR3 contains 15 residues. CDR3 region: CASSIDRGSGNTIYF. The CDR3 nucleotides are TGTGCCAGCAGTATTGACAGGGGCTCTGGAAACACCATATATTTT.

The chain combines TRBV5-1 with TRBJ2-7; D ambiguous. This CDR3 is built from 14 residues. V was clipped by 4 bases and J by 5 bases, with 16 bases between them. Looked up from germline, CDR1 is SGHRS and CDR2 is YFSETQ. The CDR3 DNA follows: TGCGCCAGCAGCCCGGACCTCATTACCCACGAGCAGTACTTC. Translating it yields CASSPDLITHEQYF.

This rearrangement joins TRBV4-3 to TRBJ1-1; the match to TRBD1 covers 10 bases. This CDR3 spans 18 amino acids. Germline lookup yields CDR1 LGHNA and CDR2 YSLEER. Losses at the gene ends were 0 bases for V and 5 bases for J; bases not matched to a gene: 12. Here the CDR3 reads CASSQDSPGQGRGTEAFF. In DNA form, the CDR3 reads TGCGCCAGCAGCCAAGATTCACCGGGACAGGGGAGAGGAACTGAAGCTTTCTTT.

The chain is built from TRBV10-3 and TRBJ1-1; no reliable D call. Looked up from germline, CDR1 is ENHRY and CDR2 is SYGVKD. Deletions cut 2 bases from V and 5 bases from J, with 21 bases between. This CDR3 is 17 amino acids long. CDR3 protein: CAISELPGRSGKTEAFF. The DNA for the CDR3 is TGTGCCATCAGTGAGCTACCCGGTAGGAGCGGGAAGACTGAAGCTTTCTTT.

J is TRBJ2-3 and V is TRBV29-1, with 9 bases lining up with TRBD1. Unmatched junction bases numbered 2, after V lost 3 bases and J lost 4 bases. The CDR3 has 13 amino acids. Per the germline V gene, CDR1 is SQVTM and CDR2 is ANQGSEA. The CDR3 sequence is CSVEGQGPDTQYF. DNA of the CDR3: TGCAGCGTTGAGGGACAGGGCCCAGATACGCAGTATTTT.

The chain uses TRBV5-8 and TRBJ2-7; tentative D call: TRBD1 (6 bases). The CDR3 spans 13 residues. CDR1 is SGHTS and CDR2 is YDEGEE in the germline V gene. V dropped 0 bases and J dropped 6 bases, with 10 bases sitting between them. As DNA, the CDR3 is TGTGCCAGCAGCTTGGACAGGGAAACCGAGCAGTACTTC. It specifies CASSLDRETEQYF.

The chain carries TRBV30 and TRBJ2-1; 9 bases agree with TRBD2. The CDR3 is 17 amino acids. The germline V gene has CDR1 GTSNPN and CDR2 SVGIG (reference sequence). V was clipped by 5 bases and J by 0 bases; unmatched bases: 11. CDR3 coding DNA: TGTGCCTGGCTCGGGACTAGCAGTTTGAGCTCCTACAATGAGCAGTTCTTC. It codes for CAWLGTSSLSSYNEQFF.

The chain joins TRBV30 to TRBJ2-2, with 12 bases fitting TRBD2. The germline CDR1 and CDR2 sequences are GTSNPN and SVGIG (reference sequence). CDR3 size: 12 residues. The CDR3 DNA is TGTGAGGGACTAGCGGGCACCGGGGAGCTGTTTTTT. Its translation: CEGLAGTGELFF.

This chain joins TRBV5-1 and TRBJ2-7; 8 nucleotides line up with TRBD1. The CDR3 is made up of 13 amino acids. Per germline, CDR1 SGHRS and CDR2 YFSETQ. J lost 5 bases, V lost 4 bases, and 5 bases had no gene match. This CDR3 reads CASSPDRVHEQYF. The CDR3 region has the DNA TGCGCCAGCAGCCCGGACAGGGTGCACGAGCAGTACTTC.

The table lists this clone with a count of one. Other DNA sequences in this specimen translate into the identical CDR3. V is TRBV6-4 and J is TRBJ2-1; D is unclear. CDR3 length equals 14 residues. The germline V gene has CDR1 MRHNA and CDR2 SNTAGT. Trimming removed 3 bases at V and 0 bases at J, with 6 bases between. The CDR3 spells CASSESGSYNEQFF. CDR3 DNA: TGTGCCAGCAGTGAATCTGGCTCCTACAATGAGCAGTTCTTC.

As DNA, the CDR3 is TGTGCCACCAGCAGAGATGACCTAGCGGGGTCCTACGAGCAGTACTTC. This gives the protein CATSRDDLAGSYEQYF. The J gene is TRBJ2-7, the V gene TRBV15; 9 bases agree with TRBD2. This CDR3 is built from 16 residues. The trim removed 0 bases at V and 1 base at J, leaving 4 bases unmatched. Looked up from germline, CDR1 is LNHNV and CDR2 is YYDKDF (reference sequence).

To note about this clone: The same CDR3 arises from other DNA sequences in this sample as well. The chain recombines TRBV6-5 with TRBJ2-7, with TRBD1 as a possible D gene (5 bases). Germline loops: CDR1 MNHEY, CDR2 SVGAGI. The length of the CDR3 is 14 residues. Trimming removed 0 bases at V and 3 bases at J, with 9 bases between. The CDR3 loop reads CASSYSGQGYEQYF. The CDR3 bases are TGTGCCAGCAGTTACTCTGGGCAGGGCTACGAGCAGTACTTC.

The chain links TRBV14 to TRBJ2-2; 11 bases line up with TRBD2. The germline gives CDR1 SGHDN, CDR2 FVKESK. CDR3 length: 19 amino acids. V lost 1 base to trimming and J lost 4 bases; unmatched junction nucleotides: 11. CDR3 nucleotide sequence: TGTGCCAGCAGCCAAGTTCTGCCTAGCGGGGGGCCCGTCACCGGGGAGCTGTTTTTT. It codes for CASSQVLPSGGPVTGELFF.

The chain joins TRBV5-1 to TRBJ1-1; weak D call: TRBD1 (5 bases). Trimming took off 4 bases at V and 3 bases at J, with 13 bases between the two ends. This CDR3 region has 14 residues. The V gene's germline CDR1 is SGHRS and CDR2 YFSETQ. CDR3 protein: CASSGRWGDTEAFF. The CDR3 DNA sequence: TGCGCCAGCAGCGGGAGATGGGGGGACACTGAAGCTTTCTTT.

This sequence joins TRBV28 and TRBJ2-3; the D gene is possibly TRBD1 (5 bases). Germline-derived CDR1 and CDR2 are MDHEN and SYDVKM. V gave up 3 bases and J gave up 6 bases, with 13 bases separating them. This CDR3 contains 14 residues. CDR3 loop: CASSFQLGADTQYF. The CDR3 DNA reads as TGTGCCAGCAGTTTCCAGCTAGGGGCGGATACGCAGTATTTT.

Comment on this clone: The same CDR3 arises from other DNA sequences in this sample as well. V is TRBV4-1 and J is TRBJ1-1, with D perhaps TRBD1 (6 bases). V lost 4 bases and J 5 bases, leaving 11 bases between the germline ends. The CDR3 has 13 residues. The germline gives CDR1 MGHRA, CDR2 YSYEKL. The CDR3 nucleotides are TGCGCCAGCAGCCGTGCAGGGGATACTGAAGCTTTCTTT. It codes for CASSRAGDTEAFF.

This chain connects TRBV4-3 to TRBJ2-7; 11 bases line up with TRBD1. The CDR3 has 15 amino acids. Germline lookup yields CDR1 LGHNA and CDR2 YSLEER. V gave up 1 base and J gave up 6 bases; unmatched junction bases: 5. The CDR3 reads CASSQAGTGGSEQYF. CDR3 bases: TGCGCCAGCAGCCAAGCCGGGACAGGGGGTAGCGAGCAGTACTTC.